A selection of T cell receptor beta chains follows, all from one sample in a study of cytomegalovirus exposure and HLA in healthy donors. Sequencing used immunoSEQ multiplex PCR; TCRdb keeps in-frame clones, though not all of them. The specimen's table records roughly 200,000 clones. The specimen sequenced was PBMCs. Every receptor here comes from a girl aged 2 to 10 in good health and CMV-seropositive. The CDR3 runs from the conserved cysteine through the conserved F or W.

TRBV19 CASSFRGINQPQHF
TRBV7-8 CASSTRAGGYGYTF
TRBV15 CATSRAVETQYF
TRBV5-1 CASSVDVGEQDTQYF
TRBV6-5 CASRRQGGPNQPQHF
TRBV7-9 CASSFGQGHGQPQHF
TRBV25-1 CASSVAGVGNEQFF
TRBV5-1 CASSVDRLNYNEQFF
TRBV10-1 CATGGGRKNTDTQYF
TRBV27 CASGRTGDSYGYTF
TRBV18 CASSPCDSGSCEQYF
TRBV27 CASSLSLGRGNTEAFF
TRBV29-1 CSAGTFSYNEQFF
TRBV10-3 CAISGTSGPVTGELFF
TRBV6-5 CASSSSGTAGGEQYF
TRBV11-3 CASSLDTGRAADTQYF
TRBV10-3 CAISEWGQGPQGAQHF
TRBV5-4 CASSPGTATGELFF
TRBV19 CASKPSGYSGANVLTF
TRBV7-9 CASRITGGSGSFF
TRBV5-1 CASSLAKGAGGLADPKQYF
TRBV15 CATTPTSGSGETQYF
TRBV28 CASSPLGYGYTF
TRBV2 CASIKNLGNEQFF
TRBV5-5 CASSSAGTSSYEQYF
TRBV10-3 CAISESSGSLKQYF
TRBV29-1 CSGTRREGTDTQYF